A selection of T cell receptor beta chains follows, all from one sample in a study of shared clonotypes between healthy human individuals. Sequenced by immunoSEQ multiplex PCR; TCRdb stores in-frame clones only, minus some. The table includes around 500,000 clones, about 85% detected once. Sequencing was performed on PBMCs. All receptors come from a woman between 35 and 50 years old in good health. Some clones in this sample may be carry-over from other donors' samples. Both conserved end residues are part of each CDR3. Each record gives: D gene, clone size, V gene, J gene, CDR3 protein, CDR3 DNA. D genes are given only for firm matches. Clone size is given for some rows only: seen once, a few or many times, or a class if the clone is expanded.

>-|-|TRBV29-1|TRBJ2-1
CSVEDGYNEQFF
TGCAGCGTTGAAGATGGATACAATGAGCAGTTCTTC
>-|-|TRBV23-1|TRBJ2-7
CAPLMGETHEQYF
TGCGCCCCCCTGATGGGGGAGACTCACGAGCAGTACTTC
>-|-|TRBV5-4|TRBJ2-7
CASSLEGSYEQYF
TGTGCCAGCAGCTTGGAGGGGTCGTACGAGCAGTACTTC
>-|-|TRBV5-6|TRBJ1-2
CASSFRANYGYTF
TGTGCCAGCAGCTTCCGGGCTAACTATGGCTACACCTTC
>TRBD1|-|TRBV18|TRBJ1-2
CASSPPAGGGSYGYTF
TGTGCCAGCTCACCACCGGCAGGGGGTGGGAGCTATGGCTACACCTTC
>TRBD2|-|TRBV10-3|TRBJ2-2
CAISGLAAANTGELFF
TGTGCCATCAGCGGACTAGCGGCAGCTAACACCGGGGAGCTGTTTTTT
>-|few|TRBV23-1|TRBJ2-2
CASSPRQNTGELFF
TGCGCCAGCAGTCCGCGACAGAACACCGGGGAGCTGTTTTTT
>TRBD1|-|TRBV5-1|TRBJ2-1
CASSRDNRGVEQFF
TGCGCCAGCAGCCGTGATAACAGGGGCGTTGAGCAGTTCTTC
>-|-|TRBV5-1|TRBJ2-1
CASSLVARSYNEQFF
TGCGCCAGCAGCTTGGTGGCCCGATCCTACAATGAGCAGTTCTTC
>TRBD2|-|TRBV7-4|TRBJ2-1
CASSYRGLADRLNNEQFF
TGTGCCAGCAGCTACCGCGGACTAGCGGACCGCCTAAACAATGAGCAGTTCTTC
>TRBD2|-|TRBV7-9|TRBJ2-3
CASSRGAGVKDTQYF
TGTGCCAGCAGCCGAGGGGCGGGAGTTAAAGATACGCAGTATTTT
>-|-|TRBV30|TRBJ2-1
CAWISSYNEQFF
TGTGCCTGGATTTCCTCCTACAATGAGCAGTTCTTC
>-|-|TRBV11-2|TRBJ2-7
CASSRARLPYEQYF
TGTGCCAGCAGCAGGGCACGCCTCCCTTACGAGCAGTACTTC
>-|-|TRBV11-2|TRBJ1-2
CASSSGKDYNYGYTF
TGTGCCAGCAGCTCCGGGAAGGATTATAACTATGGCTACACCTTC
>-|-|TRBV4-3|TRBJ2-3
CASSQEVSRTDTQYF
TGCGCCAGCAGCCAAGAGGTTAGCCGCACAGATACGCAGTATTTT
>-|-|TRBV4-3|TRBJ1-2
CASSSRTSLRTNYGYTF
TGCGCCAGCAGCTCCCGGACTTCCCTCCGGACTAACTATGGCTACACCTTC
>TRBD2|once|TRBV30|TRBJ2-2
CAATTSGGNTGELFF
TGTGCCGCAACGACTAGCGGGGGGAACACCGGGGAGCTGTTTTTT
>-|-|TRBV28|TRBJ1-2
CASRKSGTFYGYTF
TGTGCCAGCAGAAAATCCGGGACCTTCTATGGCTACACCTTC
>-|-|TRBV27|TRBJ1-2
CASSLKYGTDGYTF
TGTGCCAGCAGTTTGAAGTACGGGACCGATGGCTACACCTTC
>-|-|TRBV28|TRBJ1-5
CASSGGGRGQPQHF
TGTGCCAGCAGTGGGGGGGGGCGCGGTCAGCCCCAGCATTTT
>-|-|TRBV4-2|TRBJ2-2
CASSQDGSAGELFF
TGTGCCAGCAGCCAAGATGGGAGTGCCGGGGAGCTGTTTTTT
>TRBD2|-|TRBV7-9|TRBJ2-7
CASSSRRTSGRGAYEQYF
TGTGCCAGCAGCTCCCGTCGGACTAGCGGGAGAGGAGCCTACGAGCAGTACTTC
>TRBD1|-|TRBV5-4|TRBJ1-3
CASSLGTGGAGNTIYF
TGTGCCAGCAGCTTGGGGACAGGGGGCGCGGGAAACACCATATATTTT
>-|-|TRBV7-3|TRBJ2-4
CASSLRGRRNKNIQYF
TGTGCCAGCAGCTTACGTGGACGGAGAAACAAAAACATTCAGTACTTC
>-|-|TRBV7-6|TRBJ1-1
CASSLGGSTEAFF
TGTGCCAGCAGCTTGGGGGGGAGCACTGAAGCTTTCTTT
>TRBD1|few|TRBV30|TRBJ1-4
CAGTGAVSEKLFF
TGTGCCGGGACAGGGGCAGTGAGTGAAAAACTGTTTTTT
>-|-|TRBV28|TRBJ2-5
CASSPGLRTYQETQYF
TGTGCCAGCAGCCCTGGACTTCGAACCTACCAAGAGACCCAGTACTTC
>-|-|TRBV7-3|TRBJ2-5
CASSLVSGVQETQYF
TGTGCCAGCAGCTTAGTCTCCGGGGTTCAAGAGACCCAGTACTTC
>-|few|TRBV18|TRBJ1-3
CASSPPGLNSGNTIYF
TGTGCCAGCTCACCACCGGGACTGAACTCTGGAAACACCATATATTTT
>-|-|TRBV4-1|TRBJ1-5
CASGPGAGQPQHF
TGCGCCAGCGGTCCAGGAGCAGGGCAGCCCCAGCATTTT
>TRBD2|-|TRBV28|TRBJ2-7
CASSLWGLAGTSGGEQYF
TGTGCCAGCAGTTTATGGGGACTAGCGGGAACCTCAGGAGGGGAGCAGTACTTC
>TRBD2|-|TRBV11-2|TRBJ2-5
CASGLAEQETQYF
TGTGCCAGCGGACTAGCTGAGCAAGAGACCCAGTACTTC
>-|few|TRBV9|TRBJ1-6
CASSVGGGDNSPLHF
TGTGCCAGCAGCGTAGGCGGGGGGGATAATTCACCCCTCCACTTT
>-|once|TRBV29-1|TRBJ2-2
CSVGPGLISTGELFF
TGCAGCGTTGGACCGGGACTGATTTCCACCGGGGAGCTGTTTTTT
>TRBD1|-|TRBV28|TRBJ1-1
CASSDPGQGPAEAFF
TGTGCCAGCAGCGACCCGGGACAGGGGCCAGCTGAAGCTTTCTTT
>-|-|TRBV5-5|TRBJ1-5
CASTQNADGQPQHF
TGTGCCAGCACCCAGAATGCGGATGGGCAGCCCCAGCATTTT
>TRBD1|-|TRBV9|TRBJ2-5
CASSVSLGQGEYQETQYF
TGTGCCAGCAGCGTATCCCTTGGACAGGGGGAGTACCAAGAGACCCAGTACTTC
>-|once|TRBV28|TRBJ2-1
CASSFAGASATNEQFF
TGTGCCAGCAGTTTTGCCGGGGCTAGCGCAACCAATGAGCAGTTCTTC
>-|-|TRBV6-1|TRBJ2-7
CASSEGRGEQYF
TGTGCCAGCAGTGAAGGTAGGGGGGAGCAGTACTTC
>-|-|TRBV28|TRBJ1-2
CASSRDIPYGYTF
TGTGCCAGCAGCCGTGACATCCCCTATGGCTACACCTTC
>-|-|TRBV4-1|TRBJ2-1
CASSQVRTDYNEQFF
TGCGCCAGCAGCCAAGTCCGGACGGACTACAATGAGCAGTTCTTC
>-|-|TRBV2|TRBJ2-7
CASSDPGPYEQYF
TGTGCCAGCAGTGACCCAGGGCCCTACGAGCAGTACTTC
>-|-|TRBV10-2|TRBJ2-3
CASRQYLLDTQYF
TGCGCCAGCAGGCAGTATTTATTAGATACGCAGTATTTT
>TRBD2|-|TRBV2|TRBJ2-3
CAASLGGDTQYF
TGTGCCGCATCCTTGGGAGGGGATACGCAGTATTTT
>-|-|TRBV27|TRBJ2-5
CASSLLPGPGRETQYF
TGTGCCAGCAGTTTATTGCCGGGACCCGGTCGGGAGACCCAGTACTTC
>-|-|TRBV7-2|TRBJ2-1
CASSLGQEQFF
TGTGCCAGCAGCTTAGGACAGGAGCAGTTCTTC
>TRBD2|-|TRBV6-1|TRBJ2-7
CASKPGGPYEQYF
TGTGCCAGCAAACCGGGAGGGCCTTACGAGCAGTACTTC
>TRBD2|-|TRBV14|TRBJ2-1
CASSRGRAYNEQFF
TGTGCCAGCAGCCGCGGGAGGGCCTACAATGAGCAGTTCTTC
>TRBD2|few|TRBV29-1|TRBJ2-1
CSVEEPGLRQFF
TGCAGCGTTGAAGAGCCGGGACTAAGGCAGTTCTTC
>-|few|TRBV27|TRBJ1-2
CASSPDGDDGYTF
TGTGCCAGCAGTCCGGACGGGGACGATGGCTACACCTTC
>-|-|TRBV6-6|TRBJ2-2
CASSYSRGRNTGELFF
TGTGCCAGCAGTTACTCCCGGGGCAGGAACACCGGGGAGCTGTTTTTT
>TRBD2|few|TRBV4-3|TRBJ2-1
CASSQDPSGRKYGNEQFF
TGCGCCAGCAGCCAAGACCCTAGCGGGAGGAAGTATGGGAATGAGCAGTTCTTC
>-|-|TRBV7-2|TRBJ2-7
CASSLSGSGTVYEQYF
TGTGCCAGCAGCTTAAGTGGTAGCGGGACAGTCTACGAGCAGTACTTC
>-|-|TRBV28|TRBJ2-7
CASSPPTHEQYF
TGTGCCAGCAGCCCCCCGACCCACGAGCAGTACTTC
>TRBD1|-|TRBV19|TRBJ1-4
CASSIDGDRGQVEKLFF
TGTGCCAGTAGTATAGATGGGGACAGGGGACAGGTTGAAAAACTGTTTTTT
>-|-|TRBV5-8|TRBJ2-4
CASSLIWQGPDIQYF
TGTGCCAGCAGCTTGATTTGGCAGGGTCCGGACATTCAGTACTTC
>TRBD1|few|TRBV18|TRBJ2-3
CASSPRQGYTDTQYF
TGTGCCAGCTCCCCCCGACAGGGCTACACAGATACGCAGTATTTT